This T cell receptor beta chain originates from a study of blood T cell repertoires in COVID-19. Across the whole study: There were acute and convalescent COVID-19 samples, and they came from the United States, Italy and Spain. From T cells, B-cell-depleted T cells, or PBMCs came the material, which was cDNA or gDNA.

This clone has a handful of counts. The length of the CDR3 is 13 residues. CDR1 is SGHRS, CDR2 YFSETQ, per germline. Trimming took 7 bases from V and 5 from J; bases not matched to a gene: 0. Measured with immunoSEQ multiplex PCR; TCRdb has only the in-frame clones, and not every one. This table holds just over 150,000 clones, about 80% found once. What was sequenced was peripheral blood. The V and J genes are TRBV5-1 and TRBJ1-6; 10 bases agree with TRBD1. This clonotype was obtained from a woman older than 75 with acute or convalescent COVID-19. CDR3 loop: CASGTGDNSPLHF. In DNA form, the CDR3 reads TGCGCCAGCGGGACAGGGGATAATTCACCCCTCCACTTT.